This TCR beta chain was observed in a study of CD8 T cells in Susac syndrome. General study points: The authors acknowledged that the study's TCR sequencing and HLA analysis involved relatively few individuals.

Comment on this clonotype: What it recognizes is unknown.

With random hexamers, 0.5 to 1 ug RNA was reverse transcribed. With immunoSEQ multiplex PCR, TCR beta CDR3 was amplified across 54 Vbeta and 13 Jbeta. TCRdb re-derived calls from the immunoSEQ multiplex PCR reads in MiXCR, one entry per CDR3 protein. This table has about 180,000 distinct CDR3 sequences, approximately 94% appearing once. The germline CDR1 and CDR2 sequences are GTSNPN and SVGIG (reference sequence). This CDR3 is 14 amino acids long. Trimming cost V 4 bases and J 2 bases, with 12 bases left between them. This clonotype was sampled from a human donor with Susac syndrome. Sequenced material: CD4+ T cells from PBMCs. V is TRBV30 and J is TRBJ1-5; D gene uncertain. CDR3 nucleotide sequence: TGTGCCTGGAAAAATGGAAAGGGCAATCAGCCCCAGCATTTT. Amino acid sequence: CAWKNGKGNQPQHF.